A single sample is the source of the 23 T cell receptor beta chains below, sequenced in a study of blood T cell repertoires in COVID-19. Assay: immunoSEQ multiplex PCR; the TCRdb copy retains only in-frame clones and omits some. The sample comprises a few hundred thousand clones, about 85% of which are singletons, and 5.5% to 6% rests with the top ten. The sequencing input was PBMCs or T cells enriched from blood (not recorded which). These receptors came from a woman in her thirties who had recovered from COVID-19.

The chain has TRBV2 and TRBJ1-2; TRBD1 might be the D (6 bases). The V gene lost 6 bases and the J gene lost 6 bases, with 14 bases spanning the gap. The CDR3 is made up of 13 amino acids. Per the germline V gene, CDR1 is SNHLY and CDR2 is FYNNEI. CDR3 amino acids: CASRADRSNGYTF. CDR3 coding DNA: TGTGCCAGCAGGGCCGACAGGTCGAATGGCTACACCTTC.

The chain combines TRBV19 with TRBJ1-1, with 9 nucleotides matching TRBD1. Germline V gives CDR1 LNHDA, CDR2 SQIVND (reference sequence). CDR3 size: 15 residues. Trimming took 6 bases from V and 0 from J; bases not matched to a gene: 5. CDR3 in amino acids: CASRTQGAMNTEAFF. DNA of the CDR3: TGTGCCAGTAGGACACAGGGGGCGATGAACACTGAAGCTTTCTTT. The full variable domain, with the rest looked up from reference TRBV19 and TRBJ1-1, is DGGITQSPKYLFRKEGQNVTLSCEQNLNHDAMYWYRQDPGQGLRLIYYSQIVNDFQKGDIAEGYSVSREKKESFPLTVTSAQKNPTAFYLCASRTQGAMNTEAFFGQGTRLTVV.

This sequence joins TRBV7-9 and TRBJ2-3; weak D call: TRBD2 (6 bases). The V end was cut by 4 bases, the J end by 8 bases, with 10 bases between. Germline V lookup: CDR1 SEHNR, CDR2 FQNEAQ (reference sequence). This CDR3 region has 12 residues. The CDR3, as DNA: TGTGCCAGCAGCTCCGCCGGGGGTACGCAGTATTTT. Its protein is CASSSAGGTQYF.

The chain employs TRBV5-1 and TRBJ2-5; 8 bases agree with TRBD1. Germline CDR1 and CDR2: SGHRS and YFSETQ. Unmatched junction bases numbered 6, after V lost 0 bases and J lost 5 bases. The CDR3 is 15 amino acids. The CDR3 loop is CASSLGPGQVETQYF. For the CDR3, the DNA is TGCGCCAGCAGCTTGGGACCGGGACAGGTGGAGACCCAGTACTTC.

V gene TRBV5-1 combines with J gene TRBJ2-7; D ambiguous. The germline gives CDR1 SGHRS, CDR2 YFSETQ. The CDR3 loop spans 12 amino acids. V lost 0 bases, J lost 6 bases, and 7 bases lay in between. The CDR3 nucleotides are TGCGCCAGCAGCTTGGAGTCGGTCGAGCAGTACTTC. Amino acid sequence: CASSLESVEQYF.

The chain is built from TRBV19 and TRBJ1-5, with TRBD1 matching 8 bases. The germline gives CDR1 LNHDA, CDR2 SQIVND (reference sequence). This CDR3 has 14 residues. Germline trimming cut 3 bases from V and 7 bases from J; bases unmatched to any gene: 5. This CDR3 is CASSIRGLGQPQHF. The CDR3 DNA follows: TGTGCCAGTAGTATCAGGGGGCTGGGGCAGCCCCAGCATTTT.

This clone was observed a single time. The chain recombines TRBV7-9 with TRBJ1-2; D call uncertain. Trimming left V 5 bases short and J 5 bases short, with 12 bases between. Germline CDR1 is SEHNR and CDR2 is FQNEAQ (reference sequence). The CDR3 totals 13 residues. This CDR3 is CASSPPAGYGYTF. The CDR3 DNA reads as TGTGCCAGCAGCCCCCCCGCGGGGTATGGCTACACCTTC.

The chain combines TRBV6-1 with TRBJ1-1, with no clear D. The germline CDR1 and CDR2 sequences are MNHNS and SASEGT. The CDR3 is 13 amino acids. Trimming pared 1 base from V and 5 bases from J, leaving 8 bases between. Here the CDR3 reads CASSEGLRTEAFF. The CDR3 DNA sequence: TGTGCCAGCAGTGAAGGGTTGAGGACTGAAGCTTTCTTT.

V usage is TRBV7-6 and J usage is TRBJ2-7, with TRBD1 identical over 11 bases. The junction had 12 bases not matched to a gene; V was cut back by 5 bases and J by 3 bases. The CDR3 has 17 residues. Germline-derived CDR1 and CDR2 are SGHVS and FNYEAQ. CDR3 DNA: TGTGCCAGCAGCCCCTCCGGGACAGGGGGTGTCAACTACGAGCAGTACTTC. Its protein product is CASSPSGTGGVNYEQYF. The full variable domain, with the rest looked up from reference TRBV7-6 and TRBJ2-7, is GAGVSQSPRYKVTKRGQDVALRCDPISGHVSLYWYRQALGQGPEFLTYFNYEAQQDKSGLPNDRFSAERPEGSISTLTIQRTEQRDSAMYRCASSPSGTGGVNYEQYFGPGTRLTVT.

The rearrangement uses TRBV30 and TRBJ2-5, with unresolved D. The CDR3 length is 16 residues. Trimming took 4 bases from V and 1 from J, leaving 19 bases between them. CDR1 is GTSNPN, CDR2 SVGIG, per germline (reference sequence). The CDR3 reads CAWTPRLVRPQETQYF. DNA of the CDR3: TGTGCCTGGACTCCCAGGTTGGTGAGACCCCAAGAGACCCAGTACTTC.

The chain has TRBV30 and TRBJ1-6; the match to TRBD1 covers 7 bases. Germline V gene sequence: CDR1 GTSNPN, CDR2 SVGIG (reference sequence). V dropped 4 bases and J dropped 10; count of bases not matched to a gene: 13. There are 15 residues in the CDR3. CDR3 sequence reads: CAWNHRSRGLSPLHF. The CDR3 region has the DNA TGTGCCTGGAACCACAGGTCCAGGGGGTTGTCACCCCTCCACTTT.

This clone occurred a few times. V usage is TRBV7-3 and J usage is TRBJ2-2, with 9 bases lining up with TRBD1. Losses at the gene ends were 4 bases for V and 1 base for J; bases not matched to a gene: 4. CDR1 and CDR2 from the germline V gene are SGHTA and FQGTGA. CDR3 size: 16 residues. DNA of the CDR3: TGTGCCAGCAGCTCCGGGACAGGGAAGAACACCGGGGAGCTGTTTTTT. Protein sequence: CASSSGTGKNTGELFF.

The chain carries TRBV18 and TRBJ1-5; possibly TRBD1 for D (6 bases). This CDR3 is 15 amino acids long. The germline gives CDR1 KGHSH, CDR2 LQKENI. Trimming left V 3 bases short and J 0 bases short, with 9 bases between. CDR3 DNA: TGTGCCAGCTCACCCGACAGGAATAGCAATCAGCCCCAGCATTTT. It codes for CASSPDRNSNQPQHF.

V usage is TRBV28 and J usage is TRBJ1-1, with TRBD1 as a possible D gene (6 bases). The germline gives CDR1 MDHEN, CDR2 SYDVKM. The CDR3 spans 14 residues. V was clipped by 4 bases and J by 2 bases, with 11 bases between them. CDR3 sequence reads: CASSSPGGNTEAFF. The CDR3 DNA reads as TGTGCCAGCAGTTCCCCGGGGGGCAACACTGAAGCTTTCTTT.

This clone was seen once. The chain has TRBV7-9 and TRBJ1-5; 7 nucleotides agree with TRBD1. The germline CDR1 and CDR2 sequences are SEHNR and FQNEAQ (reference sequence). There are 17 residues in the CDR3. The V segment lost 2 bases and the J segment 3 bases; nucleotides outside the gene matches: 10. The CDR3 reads CASSLLSQTGNNQPQHF. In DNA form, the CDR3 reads TGTGCCAGCAGCTTACTCTCTCAGACAGGGAACAATCAGCCCCAGCATTTT.

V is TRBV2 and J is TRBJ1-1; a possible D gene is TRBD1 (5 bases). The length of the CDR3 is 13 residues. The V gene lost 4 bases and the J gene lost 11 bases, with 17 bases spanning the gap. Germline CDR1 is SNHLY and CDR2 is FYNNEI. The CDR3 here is CASSAVGSGLAFF. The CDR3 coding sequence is TGTGCCAGCAGTGCCGTGGGATCAGGGTTGGCTTTCTTT.

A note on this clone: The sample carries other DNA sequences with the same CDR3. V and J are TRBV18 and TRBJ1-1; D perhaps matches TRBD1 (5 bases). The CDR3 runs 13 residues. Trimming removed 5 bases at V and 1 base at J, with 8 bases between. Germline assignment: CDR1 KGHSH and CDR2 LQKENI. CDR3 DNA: TGTGCCAGCTCATTAGACAGGAACACTGAAGCTTTCTTT. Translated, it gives CASSLDRNTEAFF. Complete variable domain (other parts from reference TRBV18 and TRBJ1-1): NAGVMQNPRHLVRRRGQEARLRCSPMKGHSHVYWYRQLPEEGLKFMVYLQKENIIDESGMPKERFSAEFPKEGPSILRIQQVVRGDSAAYFCASSLDRNTEAFFGQGTRLTVV.

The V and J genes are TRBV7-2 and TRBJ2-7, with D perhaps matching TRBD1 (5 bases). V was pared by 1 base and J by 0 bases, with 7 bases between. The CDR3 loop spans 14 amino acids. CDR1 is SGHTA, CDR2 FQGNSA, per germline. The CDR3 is CASSLGGNSYEQYF. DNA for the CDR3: TGTGCCAGCAGCTTAGGGGGCAACTCCTACGAGCAGTACTTC.

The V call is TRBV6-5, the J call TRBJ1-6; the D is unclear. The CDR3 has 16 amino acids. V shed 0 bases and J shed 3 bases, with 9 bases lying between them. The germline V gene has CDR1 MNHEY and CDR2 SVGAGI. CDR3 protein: CASSYSESYYNSPLHF. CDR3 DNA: TGTGCCAGCAGTTACTCGGAGAGTTACTATAATTCACCCCTCCACTTT.

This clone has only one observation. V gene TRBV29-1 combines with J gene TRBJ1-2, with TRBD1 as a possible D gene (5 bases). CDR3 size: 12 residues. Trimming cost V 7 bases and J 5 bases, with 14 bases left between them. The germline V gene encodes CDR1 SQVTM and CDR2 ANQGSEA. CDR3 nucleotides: TGCAGCGCCTGGGACTTTGCGTATGGCTACACCTTC. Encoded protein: CSAWDFAYGYTF.

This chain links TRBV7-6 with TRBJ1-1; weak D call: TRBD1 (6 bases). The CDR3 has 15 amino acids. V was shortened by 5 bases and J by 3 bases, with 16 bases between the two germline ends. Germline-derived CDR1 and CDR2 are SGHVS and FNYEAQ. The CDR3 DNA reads TGTGCCAGCAGCGAGTGGACAGACCGGGACACTGAAGCTTTCTTT. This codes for CASSEWTDRDTEAFF.

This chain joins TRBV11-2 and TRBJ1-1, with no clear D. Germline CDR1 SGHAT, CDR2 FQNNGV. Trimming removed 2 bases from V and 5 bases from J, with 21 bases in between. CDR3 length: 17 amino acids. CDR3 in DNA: TGTGCCAGCAGCTTACACCCTCGCGGACCAAGAGGGACTGAAGCTTTCTTT. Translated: CASSLHPRGPRGTEAFF.

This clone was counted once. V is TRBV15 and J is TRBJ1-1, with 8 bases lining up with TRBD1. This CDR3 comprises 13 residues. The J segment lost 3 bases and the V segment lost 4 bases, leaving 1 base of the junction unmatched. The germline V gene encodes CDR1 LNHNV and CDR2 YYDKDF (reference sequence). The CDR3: CATSTDRDTEAFF. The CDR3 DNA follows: TGTGCCACCAGCACGGACAGGGACACTGAAGCTTTCTTT.